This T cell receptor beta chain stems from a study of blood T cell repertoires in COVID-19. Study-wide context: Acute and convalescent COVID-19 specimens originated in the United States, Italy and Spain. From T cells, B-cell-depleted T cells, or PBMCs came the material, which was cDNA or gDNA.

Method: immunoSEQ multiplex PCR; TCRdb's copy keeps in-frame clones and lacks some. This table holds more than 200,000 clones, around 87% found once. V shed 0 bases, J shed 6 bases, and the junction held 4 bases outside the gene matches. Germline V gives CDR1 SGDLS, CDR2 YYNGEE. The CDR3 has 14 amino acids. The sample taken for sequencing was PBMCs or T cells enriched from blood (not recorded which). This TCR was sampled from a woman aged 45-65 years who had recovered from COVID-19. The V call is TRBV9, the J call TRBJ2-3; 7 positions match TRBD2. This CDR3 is CASSVVGGLDTQYF. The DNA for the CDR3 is TGTGCCAGCAGCGTAGTGGGGGGGTTGGATACGCAGTATTTT.